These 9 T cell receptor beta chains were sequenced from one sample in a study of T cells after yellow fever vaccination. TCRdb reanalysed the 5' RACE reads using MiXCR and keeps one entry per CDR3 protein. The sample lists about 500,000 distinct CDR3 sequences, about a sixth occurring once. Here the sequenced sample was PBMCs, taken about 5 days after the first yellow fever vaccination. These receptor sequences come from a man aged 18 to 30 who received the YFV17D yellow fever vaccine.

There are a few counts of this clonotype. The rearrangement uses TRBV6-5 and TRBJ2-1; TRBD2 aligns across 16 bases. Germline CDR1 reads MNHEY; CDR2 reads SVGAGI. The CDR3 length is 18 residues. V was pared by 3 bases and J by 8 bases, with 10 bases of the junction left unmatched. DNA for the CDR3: TGTGCCAGCAGTTATGCCCCTCCGGGACTAGCGGGGGGGGATGAGCAGTTCTTC. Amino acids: CASSYAPPGLAGGDEQFF.

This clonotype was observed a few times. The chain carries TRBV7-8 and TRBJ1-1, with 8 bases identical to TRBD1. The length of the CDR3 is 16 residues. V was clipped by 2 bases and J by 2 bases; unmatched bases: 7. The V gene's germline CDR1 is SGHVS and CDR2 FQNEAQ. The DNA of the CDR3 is TGTGCCAGCAGCTTACAGTGGACAGGGCCTAACACTGAAGCTTTCTTT. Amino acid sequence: CASSLQWTGPNTEAFF.

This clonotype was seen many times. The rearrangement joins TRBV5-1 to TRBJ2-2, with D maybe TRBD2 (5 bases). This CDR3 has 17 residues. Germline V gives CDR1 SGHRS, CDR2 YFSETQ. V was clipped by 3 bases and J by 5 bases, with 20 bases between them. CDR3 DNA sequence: TGCGCCAGCAGCTGGGCCCCTGTGAGGGTGCTGACCGGGGAGCTGTTTTTT. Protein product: CASSWAPVRVLTGELFF.

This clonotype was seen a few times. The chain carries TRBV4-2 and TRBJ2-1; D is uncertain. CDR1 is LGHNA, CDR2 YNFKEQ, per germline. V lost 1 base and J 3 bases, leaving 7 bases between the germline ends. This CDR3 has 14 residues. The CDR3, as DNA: TGTGCCAGCAGCCAAGTGCAGGACTACAATGAGCAGTTCTTC. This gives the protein CASSQVQDYNEQFF.

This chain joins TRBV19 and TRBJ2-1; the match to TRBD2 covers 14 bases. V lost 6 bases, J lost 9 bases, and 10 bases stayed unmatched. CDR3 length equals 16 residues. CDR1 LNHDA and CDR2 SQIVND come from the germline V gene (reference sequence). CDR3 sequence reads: CASRTGLAGVGGEQFF. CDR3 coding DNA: TGTGCCAGTAGAACGGGACTAGCGGGGGTAGGAGGTGAGCAGTTCTTC.

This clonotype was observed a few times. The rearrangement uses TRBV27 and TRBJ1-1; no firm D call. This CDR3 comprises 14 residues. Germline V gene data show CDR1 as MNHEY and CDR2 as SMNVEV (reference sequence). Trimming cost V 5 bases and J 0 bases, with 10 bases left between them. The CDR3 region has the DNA TGTGCCAGCAGTCCACAAAGTCTGAACACTGAAGCTTTCTTT. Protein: CASSPQSLNTEAFF.

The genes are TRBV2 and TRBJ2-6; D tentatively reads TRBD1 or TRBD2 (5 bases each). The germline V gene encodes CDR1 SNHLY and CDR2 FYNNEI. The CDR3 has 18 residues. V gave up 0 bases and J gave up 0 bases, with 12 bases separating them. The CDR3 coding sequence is TGTGCCAGCAGTGAAGCGCAGGGACGGCCCTCTGGGGCCAACGTCCTGACTTTC. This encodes CASSEAQGRPSGANVLTF.

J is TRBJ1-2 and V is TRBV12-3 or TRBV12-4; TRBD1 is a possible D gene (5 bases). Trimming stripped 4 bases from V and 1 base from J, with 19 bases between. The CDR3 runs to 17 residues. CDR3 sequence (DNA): TGTGCCAGCAGTTCTACAGGCCACTCTAACCATAACTATGGCTACACCTTC. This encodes CASSSTGHSNHNYGYTF.

The CDR3 nucleotides are TGTGCCAGCAATTCCGGGACAGGAGGGAATCAGCCCCAGCATTTT. Its translation: CASNSGTGGNQPQHF. The rearrangement links TRBV6-5 to TRBJ1-5; 8 bases fit TRBD1. The CDR3 extends over 15 amino acids. V shed 7 bases, J shed 4 bases, and the junction held 9 bases outside the gene matches. CDR1 and CDR2 from the germline V gene are MNHEY and SVGAGI.